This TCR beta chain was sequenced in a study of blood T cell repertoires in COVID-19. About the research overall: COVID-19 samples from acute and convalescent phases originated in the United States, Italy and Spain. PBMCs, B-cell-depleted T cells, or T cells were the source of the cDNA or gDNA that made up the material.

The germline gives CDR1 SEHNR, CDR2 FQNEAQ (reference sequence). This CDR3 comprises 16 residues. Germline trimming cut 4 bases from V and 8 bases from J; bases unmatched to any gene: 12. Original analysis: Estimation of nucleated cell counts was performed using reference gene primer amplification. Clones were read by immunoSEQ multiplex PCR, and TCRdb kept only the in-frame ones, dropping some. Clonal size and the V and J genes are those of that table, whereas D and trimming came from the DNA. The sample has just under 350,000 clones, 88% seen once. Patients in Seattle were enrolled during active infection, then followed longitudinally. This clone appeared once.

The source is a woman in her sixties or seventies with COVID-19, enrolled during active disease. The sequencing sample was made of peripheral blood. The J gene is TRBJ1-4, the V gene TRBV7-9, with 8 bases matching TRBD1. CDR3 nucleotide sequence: TGTGCCAGCAGCTCCTCTTCCGGGACAGGCGGAGAAAAACTGTTTTTT. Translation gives CASSSSSGTGGEKLFF.